In its sample, the clone carrying this T cell receptor (beta chain) was seen a few times. Its cognate antigen is unknown. This entry is derived from a study of identical twins. The study's findings and limits: Models underestimated out-of-frame TCR alpha sharing in monozygotic twins. Cord blood beta clonotypes that were abundant carried fewer insertions, and memory repertoires showed no such trend. Surplus twin overlap in beta out-of-frame sequences was less pronounced.

The CDR3 is 17 amino acids. The V gene end was trimmed by 4 bases and the J gene end by 2 bases; junction bases not matched to a gene: 10. The germline CDR1 and CDR2 sequences are SGHRS and YFSETQ. Through template switching, a universal primer site was introduced, and the cDNA contained unique molecular identifiers. Each CDR3 protein gets one entry after TCRdb re-called the 5' RACE reads with MiXCR. In the table there are 450,000 or so distinct CDR3 sequences, about 14% of which are singletons. This sample was also put to use in a study of yellow fever vaccine responses in identical twins.

This clonotype originated in a woman younger than 30 in good health. The sequenced material came from CD4+ T cells sorted from blood. The chain carries TRBV5-1 and TRBJ2-3; 10 nucleotides agree with TRBD2. The CDR3 DNA reads TGCGCCAGCAGCCGGGGAGCGGGAGGGCTCAACACAGATACGCAGTATTTT. This translates into CASSRGAGGLNTDTQYF.